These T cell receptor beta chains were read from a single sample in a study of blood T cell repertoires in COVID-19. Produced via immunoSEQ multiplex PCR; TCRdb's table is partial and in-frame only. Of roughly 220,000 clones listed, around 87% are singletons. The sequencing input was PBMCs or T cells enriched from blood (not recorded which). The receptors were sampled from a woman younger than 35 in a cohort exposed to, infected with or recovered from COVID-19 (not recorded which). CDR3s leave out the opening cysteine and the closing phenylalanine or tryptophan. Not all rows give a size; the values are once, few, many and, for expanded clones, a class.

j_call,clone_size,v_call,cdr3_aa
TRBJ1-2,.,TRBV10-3,AIKGTGVNYGYT
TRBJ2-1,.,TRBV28,ASRDAGAGNNEQF
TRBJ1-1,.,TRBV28,ASSPPGQGVSEAF
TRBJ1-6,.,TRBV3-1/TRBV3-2,ASSRDSNSPLH
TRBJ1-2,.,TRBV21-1,ATYRGSSYGYT
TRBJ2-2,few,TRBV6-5,ASSSISQEHRELF
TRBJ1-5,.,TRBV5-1,ASSLDSYSNQPQH
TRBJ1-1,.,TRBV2,ASSEQVNTEAF
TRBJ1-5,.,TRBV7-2,ASSLFYFGESNQPQH
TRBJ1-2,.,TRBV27,ASSSGTGGDYGYT
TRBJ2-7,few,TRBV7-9,ASSPDTHEQY
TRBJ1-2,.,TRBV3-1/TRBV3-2,ASSPYRDGGYT
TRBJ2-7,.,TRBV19,ASSFTSGAYYEQY
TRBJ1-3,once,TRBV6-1,ASSERESTIY
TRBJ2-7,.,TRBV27,ASSLFGQGAFYEQY
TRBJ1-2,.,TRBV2,ASATGQVNYGYT
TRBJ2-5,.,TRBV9,ASSARGPEETQY
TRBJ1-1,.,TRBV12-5,ASGFGGDTEAF
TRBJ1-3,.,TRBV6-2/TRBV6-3,ASSLHSGGTGNTIY
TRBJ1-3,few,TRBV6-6,ASSYSARGGNTIY
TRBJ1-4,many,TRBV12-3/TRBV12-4,ASGTGSGEKLF
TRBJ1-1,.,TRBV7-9,ASSPRVRNTEAF
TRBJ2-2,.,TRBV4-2,ASSQQDRNTGELF
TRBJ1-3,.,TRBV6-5,ASSYTGQGAGNTIY
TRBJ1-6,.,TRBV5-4,ASSLRTGPNSPLH
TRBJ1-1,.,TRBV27,ASSYGVPNTEAF
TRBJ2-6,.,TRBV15,ATSRDGQGGWGANVLT
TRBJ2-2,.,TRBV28,ASSSQGVGTGELF
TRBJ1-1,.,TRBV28,ASSVTGGMIEAF
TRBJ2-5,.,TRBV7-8,ASSRTTGEETQY